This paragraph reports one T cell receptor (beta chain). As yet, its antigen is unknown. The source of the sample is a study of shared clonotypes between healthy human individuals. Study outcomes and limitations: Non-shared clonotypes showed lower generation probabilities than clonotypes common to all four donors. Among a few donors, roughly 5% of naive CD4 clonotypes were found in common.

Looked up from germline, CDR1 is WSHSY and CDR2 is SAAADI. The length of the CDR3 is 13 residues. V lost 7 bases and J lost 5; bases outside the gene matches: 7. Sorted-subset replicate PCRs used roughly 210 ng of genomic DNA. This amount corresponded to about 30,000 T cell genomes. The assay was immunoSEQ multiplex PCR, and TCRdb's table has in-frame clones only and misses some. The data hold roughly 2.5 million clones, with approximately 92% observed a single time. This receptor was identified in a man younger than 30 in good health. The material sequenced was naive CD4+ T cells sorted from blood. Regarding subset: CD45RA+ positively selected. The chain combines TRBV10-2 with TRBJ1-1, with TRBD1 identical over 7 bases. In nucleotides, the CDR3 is TGCGCCAGCACCGACAGGGTGGGGACTGAAGCTTTCTTT. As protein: CASTDRVGTEAFF.